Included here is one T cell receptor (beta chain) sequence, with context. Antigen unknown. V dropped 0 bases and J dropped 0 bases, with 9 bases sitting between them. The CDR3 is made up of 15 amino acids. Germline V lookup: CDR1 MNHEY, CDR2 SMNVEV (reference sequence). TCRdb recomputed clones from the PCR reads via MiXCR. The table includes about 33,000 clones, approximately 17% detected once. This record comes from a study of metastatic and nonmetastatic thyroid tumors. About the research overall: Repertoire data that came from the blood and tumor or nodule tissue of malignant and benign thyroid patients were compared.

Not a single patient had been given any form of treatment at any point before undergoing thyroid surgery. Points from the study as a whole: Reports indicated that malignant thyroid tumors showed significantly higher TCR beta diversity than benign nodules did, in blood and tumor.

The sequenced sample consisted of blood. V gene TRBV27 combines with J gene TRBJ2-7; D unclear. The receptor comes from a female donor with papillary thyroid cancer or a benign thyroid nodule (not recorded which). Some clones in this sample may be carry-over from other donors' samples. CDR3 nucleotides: TGTGCCAGCAGTTTATCCATCGTTGGCTCCTACGAGCAGTACTTC. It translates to CASSLSIVGSYEQYF.